This TCR beta chain was recovered during a study of T cells in Graves' hyperthyroidism and ophthalmopathy. Across the whole study: Pretreatment peripheral blood was obtained at initial diagnosis.

Trimming pared 5 bases from V and 3 bases from J, leaving 13 bases between. The CDR3 runs to 15 residues. Looked up from germline, CDR1 is SGHNT and CDR2 is YENEEA. The study, taken as a whole, reports: Most thyroid clonotypes expanded above 0.001 were also detected in blood.

Diagnosis rested on symptoms, serum thyroxine and TRAb, thyroid ultrasound, and orbital computed tomography. The blood was taken when hyperthyroidism was first diagnosed, before any ophthalmopathy symptoms showed up. This clonotype was seen ten or more times. The target antigen is unknown. TCR beta CDR3 regions were amplified from RNA transcripts. An initial round of RT-PCR targeting the TCR CDR3 relied on the HTBI primer set. TCRdb fed the multiplex PCR reads into MiXCR, producing one record per CDR3 protein. The sample includes about 360,000 distinct CDR3 sequences, about 13% seen only once; the top ten take roughly 20%.

Sequences were obtained from blood. This receptor was taken from a man aged 25 to 45 with Graves' hyperthyroidism that later progressed to Graves' ophthalmopathy. J is TRBJ2-2 and V is TRBV11-3, with a possible D match to TRBD2 (5 bases). CDR3 region: CASSPDRRDTGELFF. The CDR3, as DNA: TGTGCCAGCAGCCCAGATAGGCGGGACACCGGGGAGCTGTTTTTT. The whole variable domain, remainder taken from reference TRBV11-3 and TRBJ2-2, is EAGVVQSPRYKIIEKKQPVAFWCNPISGHNTLYWYLQNLGQGPELLIRYENEEAVDDSQLPKDRFSAERLKGVDSTLKIQPAELGDSAVYLCASSPDRRDTGELFFGEGSRLTVL.